Sample share makes the clone carrying this T cell receptor beta chain medium-sized. Here immunoSEQ multiplex PCR was the method, and the copy in TCRdb shows in-frame clones only, minus some. The table has roughly 50,000 clones, approximately 80% seen once. This sample is part of a study of a mutant IDH1 vaccine in newly diagnosed glioma. Across the study: Treated patients had a mean age of around 40 years and an approximately 60% male, approximately 38% female split. Earlier treatment was radiotherapy, temozolomide, or both, with most getting both.

The CDR3 totals 14 residues. V shed 5 bases, J shed 5 bases, and the junction held 6 bases outside the gene matches. Germline CDR1 and CDR2: MNHEY and SVGAGI. As to time point: baseline, week 1 (first vaccination visit). Sample treatment: pre-vaccination baseline after standard-of-care therapy. V and J are TRBV6-5 and TRBJ1-5, with 7 bases matching TRBD1. Sequencing was performed on PBMCs, taken from a glioma patient treated with radiotherapy, temozolomide or both. The sequence was collected from a man younger than 35 with glioma. In DNA form, the CDR3 reads TGTGCCAGCAGTAGACAGGGTTTCGATCAGCCCCAGCATTTT. It codes for CASSRQGFDQPQHF.